This TCR beta chain was recovered during a study of shared T cell receptors in the human thymus. Libraries were prepared by immunoSEQ multiplex PCR; TCRdb keeps only in-frame clonotypes and omits some of them. The sample carries hundreds of thousands of clones, 70% to 90% recorded once. The junction had 7 bases not matched to a gene; V was cut back by 0 bases and J by 12 bases. Germline loops: CDR1 MNHEY, CDR2 SMNVEV (reference sequence). The CDR3 covers 15 residues. The sample was also linked to a second study, of human thymus T cells. From that paper: Donors were healthy Finnish babies undergoing corrective operations for congenital heart defects. Thymic resections from corrective heart surgery supplied the tissue. Gene usage for V and J segments appeared biased in thymic and blood repertoires. Thymic repertoires from unrelated individuals overlapped highly, related research reported.

Sequenced sample: thymocytes. The chain is built from TRBV27 and TRBJ2-1, with 11 bases lining up with TRBD1. The TCR comes from a boy younger than two with a congenital heart defect. The CDR3 is CASSLSKGQGVRQFF. DNA of the CDR3: TGTGCCAGCAGTTTATCGAAGGGACAGGGGGTCCGGCAGTTCTTC.